This T cell receptor beta chain stems from a study of cytomegalovirus exposure and HLA in healthy donors. Study results and limitations: Some TCR beta chains (approximately 180 of them) were listed as cytomegalovirus-associated. The classifier was said to identify cytomegalovirus status with high specificity and sensitivity.

Libraries were prepared by immunoSEQ multiplex PCR; TCRdb keeps only in-frame clonotypes and omits some of them. The sample consists of 95,000 to 120,000 clones, approximately 85% of them appearing once. As regards this clone: The antigen is undetermined.

Sequenced material: PBMCs. This TCR derives from a young woman in good health and CMV-seronegative.

The CDR3 here is CASSVAALAAYGEQFF. The CDR3 DNA sequence: TGTGCCAGCAGCGTAGCCGCGCTAGCGGCCTATGGAGAGCAGTTCTTC. The gene calls are TRBV9 and TRBJ2-1; TRBD2 matches 7 bases. The CDR3 runs 16 residues. The trim removed 0 bases at V and 10 bases at J, leaving 13 bases unmatched. CDR1 and CDR2 (germline): SGDLS, YYNGEE.